The next 10 T cell receptor beta chains were all read from a single sample in a study of T cells in Graves' hyperthyroidism and ophthalmopathy. Amplification of TCR beta CDR3 regions was performed using RNA transcripts as template. HTBI primers were used for first-round RT-PCR of the TCR CDR3. TCRdb used MiXCR to reprocess the multiplex PCR reads, holding one entry per CDR3 protein. The data contain 300,000 to 450,000 distinct CDR3 sequences, less than 15% of them seen just once; the ten biggest clones take up 9.2%. What was sequenced was blood. The receptors shown here come from a woman younger than 30 with Graves' hyperthyroidism.

This clonotype has just a few counts. The V gene is TRBV6-1, the J gene TRBJ1-5, with 8 bases fitting TRBD1. Germline V lookup: CDR1 MNHNS, CDR2 SASEGT. This CDR3 has 16 amino acids. V shed 7 bases and J 0 bases; nucleotides not matched to a gene: 8. The CDR3 sequence is CASNADRGDSNQPQHF. In DNA form, the CDR3 reads TGTGCCAGCAATGCTGACAGGGGAGATAGCAATCAGCCCCAGCATTTT.

As for this clonotype: A much larger clone sits a single nucleotide away, making a read error possible. CDR3 DNA: TGTGCCAGCAGTGTGACAGGGGCAGTGAACACTGAAGCTTCCTTT. This gives the protein CASSVTGAVNTEASF. This chain connects TRBV6-1 to TRBJ1-1; 8 nucleotides line up with TRBD1. CDR1 MNHNS and CDR2 SASEGT come from the germline V gene. This CDR3 region has 15 residues.

Many counts were recorded for this clonotype. This CDR3 reads CASSSGTLPYNEQFF. CDR3 in DNA: TGTGCCAGCAGTTCCGGGACCTTGCCGTACAATGAGCAGTTCTTC. The chain joins TRBV28 to TRBJ2-1, with D perhaps TRBD1 or TRBD2 (5 bases each). Trimming pared 4 bases from V and 4 bases from J, leaving 14 bases between. CDR3 length equals 15 residues. The germline V gene encodes CDR1 MDHEN and CDR2 SYDVKM.

This clonotype was counted at least ten times. The chain is built from TRBV11-2 and TRBJ2-5; 9 bases fit TRBD2. V was pared by 7 bases and J by 3 bases, with 6 bases of the junction left unmatched. Germline values: CDR1 SGHAT, CDR2 FQNNGV. This CDR3 region has 14 residues. The CDR3 DNA sequence: TGTGCCAGCAATCGCGGGGGGGCGGAAGAGACCCAGTACTTC. This translates into CASNRGGAEETQYF.

This clonotype was found a few times. This chain joins TRBV20-1 and TRBJ1-5; TRBD1 matches 10 bases. Germline V CDR1 and CDR2: DFQATT, SNEGSKA (reference sequence). After removal of 0 bases from V and 2 bases from J, the junction contained 1 base not matched to a gene. This CDR3 has 15 amino acids. The CDR3 DNA sequence: TGCAGTGCTAGAGATGGGACAGGGGGCAATCAGCCCCAGCATTTT. Translating it yields CSARDGTGGNQPQHF.

This clonotype has only a few counts. This chain joins TRBV14 and TRBJ1-2, with D possibly TRBD1 on 5 matching bases. Germline values: CDR1 SGHDN, CDR2 FVKESK. CDR3 length equals 13 residues. Deletions cut 5 bases from V and 6 bases from J, with 13 bases between. In DNA, the CDR3 is TGTGCCAGCAGCTTGTTCGGGACGGATGGCTACACCTTC. It encodes CASSLFGTDGYTF. Drawing the rest from reference TRBV14 and TRBJ1-2, the complete variable domain is EAGVTQFPSHSVIEKGQTVTLRCDPISGHDNLYWYRRVMGKEIKFLLHFVKESKQDESGMPNNRFLAERTGGTYSTLKVQPAELEDSGVYFCASSLFGTDGYTFGSGTRLTVV.

The CDR3 protein is CASSPAGSNYGYTF. CDR3 nucleotides: TGTGCCAGCTCCCCTGCCGGCTCTAACTATGGCTACACCTTC. The rearrangement joins TRBV18 to TRBJ1-2; D remains ambiguous. The length of the CDR3 is 14 residues. The germline V and J ends were trimmed by 6 bases and 0 bases, with 11 bases remaining between them. Germline assignment: CDR1 KGHSH and CDR2 LQKENI.

In its sample, this clonotype was seen many times. The chain employs TRBV20-1 and TRBJ2-5, with D possibly being TRBD1 (5 bases). Germline assignment: CDR1 DFQATT and CDR2 SNEGSKA (reference sequence). This CDR3 contains 13 residues. With 4 bases removed from V and 3 bases from J, the gap between germline ends came to 12 bases. The CDR3 nucleotides are TGCAGTGCTACTGATCAGGGAAAAGAGACCCAGTACTTC. Its protein product is CSATDQGKETQYF.

This clonotype has at least ten counts. This chain joins TRBV20-1 and TRBJ2-3; 8 bases line up with TRBD2. In germline, CDR1 is DFQATT, CDR2 SNEGSKA (reference sequence). The CDR3 spans 13 residues. J lost 3 bases, V lost 7 bases, and 6 bases had no gene match. The CDR3 is CSGDRGGTDTQYF. The DNA of the CDR3 is TGCAGTGGCGACCGGGGGGGGACAGATACGCAGTATTTT.

The chain has TRBV18 and TRBJ1-2; 11 nucleotides line up with TRBD1. Germline V gene data show CDR1 as KGHSH and CDR2 as LQKENI. CDR3 length equals 15 residues. Trimming took 1 base from V and 2 from J; bases not matched to a gene: 0. CDR3 residues: CASSPRDRGNYGYTF. CDR3 DNA: TGTGCCAGCTCACCACGGGACAGGGGGAACTATGGCTACACCTTC.